The 25 T cell receptor beta chains in this list originate from one sample, sequenced in a study of cytomegalovirus exposure and HLA in healthy donors. With 60 Vbeta and 13 Jbeta primers, the PCR was carried out. The repertoire was sequenced with immunoSEQ multiplex PCR; TCRdb's copy has only in-frame clones and lacks some. Found here are approximately 190,000 clones, more than 65% of them singletons; the top ten hold roughly 3.1%. The source material was PBMCs. The receptor source for this set is a man between 35 and 55 years old in good health and CMV-seropositive.

The chain combines TRBV2 with TRBJ1-2, with 7 bases fitting TRBD1. CDR1 and CDR2 (germline): SNHLY, FYNNEI. Unmatched junction bases numbered 13, after V lost 4 bases and J lost 2 bases. The CDR3 is made up of 17 amino acids. The CDR3 DNA reads as TGTGCCAGCAGTGTGAGGAGGACAGGTCCTCGAAACTATGGCTACACCTTC. Amino acids: CASSVRRTGPRNYGYTF.

The V gene is TRBV10-1, the J gene TRBJ2-5; D possibly corresponds to TRBD1 (7 bases). CDR1 is WNHNN, CDR2 SYGVQD, per germline (reference sequence). CDR3 length equals 14 residues. V dropped 5 bases and J dropped 3 bases, with 13 bases sitting between them. Here the CDR3 reads CASSSSRGEETQYF. CDR3 coding DNA: TGCGCCAGCAGTAGTTCCAGGGGGGAAGAGACCCAGTACTTC.

The V call is TRBV19, the J call TRBJ1-5; the match to TRBD1 covers 11 bases. The CDR3 is 16 residues long. Germline CDR1 LNHDA, CDR2 SQIVND (reference sequence). V lost 10 bases and J lost 11; bases outside the gene matches: 19. The CDR3 DNA follows: TGTGCCACCGGCCCCCGGGACAGGGGGGGGAAACAGGCCCAGCATTTT. It codes for CATGPRDRGGKQAQHF. Variable domain in full (rest from reference TRBV19 and TRBJ1-5): DGGITQSPKYLFRKEGQNVTLSCEQNLNHDAMYWYRQDPGQGLRLIYYSQIVNDFQKGDIAEGYSVSREKKESFPLTVTSAQKNPTAFYLCATGPRDRGGKQAQHFGDGTRLSIL.

The V gene is TRBV4-1, the J gene TRBJ2-2; tentatively, D is TRBD1 (5 bases). The CDR3 is 16 amino acids. The V gene lost 1 base and the J gene lost 3 bases, with 12 bases spanning the gap. Germline-derived CDR1 and CDR2 are MGHRA and YSYEKL. CDR3 loop: CASSQVSGRDTGELFF. The CDR3 nucleotides read TGCGCCAGCAGCCAAGTGTCAGGGCGCGACACCGGGGAGCTGTTTTTT.

The chain couples TRBV7-3 to TRBJ2-5, with 10 positions matching TRBD1. Germline loops: CDR1 SGHTA, CDR2 FQGTGA. The length of the CDR3 is 14 residues. J gave up 5 bases and V 1 base, and 1 base lay outside the gene matches. The CDR3 sequence is CASSLRGQGETQYF. Written as DNA, the CDR3 is TGTGCCAGCAGCTTAAGGGGACAGGGGGAGACCCAGTACTTC.

V usage is TRBV7-2 and J usage is TRBJ1-5, with D possibly being TRBD1 (5 bases). V was trimmed by 5 bases and J by 2 bases, leaving 7 bases between them. CDR3 length equals 13 residues. Germline values: CDR1 SGHTA, CDR2 FQGNSA. CDR3 protein: CASSPRGNQPQHF. CDR3 nucleotides: TGTGCCAGCAGCCCCAGGGGCAATCAGCCCCAGCATTTT.

The chain recombines TRBV5-1 with TRBJ2-2; 12 bases agree with TRBD2. There are 17 residues in the CDR3. Germline assignment: CDR1 SGHRS and CDR2 YFSETQ. Trimming took 4 bases from V and 6 from J; bases not matched to a gene: 10. The CDR3 reads CASSQALAGGRAGELFF. CDR3 nucleotides: TGCGCCAGCAGCCAGGCTCTAGCGGGAGGGCGTGCCGGGGAGCTGTTTTTT.

The chain combines TRBV28 with TRBJ2-1, with 12 bases aligning to TRBD2. From germline, CDR1 is MDHEN and CDR2 SYDVKM. This CDR3 has 15 residues. V lost 5 bases to trimming and J lost 5 bases; unmatched junction nucleotides: 4. CDR3 coding DNA: TGTGCCAGCAGTCCCGGACTAGCGGGAAACAATGAGCAGTTCTTC. It yields the protein CASSPGLAGNNEQFF.

The rearrangement joins TRBV7-3 to TRBJ2-3; D possibly corresponds to TRBD2 (6 bases). CDR1 SGHTA and CDR2 FQGTGA come from the germline V gene. With 5 bases removed from V and 0 bases from J, the gap between germline ends came to 12 bases. The CDR3 covers 15 residues. CDR3 residues: CASSPASASTDTQYF. Here the CDR3 DNA reads TGTGCCAGCAGCCCTGCTAGCGCCAGCACAGATACGCAGTATTTT.

This clone was detected only a few times. The gene calls are TRBV7-3 and TRBJ2-7; 10 nucleotides agree with TRBD1. The CDR3 is 15 residues long. Trimming at V came to 4 bases and at J to 3 bases, leaving 6 bases not matched to a gene. Germline values: CDR1 SGHTA, CDR2 FQGTGA. CDR3 coding DNA: TGTGCCAGCAGCTCATGGGACAGGGGCAGCTACGAGCAGTACTTC. Translated, it gives CASSSWDRGSYEQYF.

Notes on this clone: The same CDR3 can be traced to other DNA sequences in this sample. The CDR3 sequence: CASSLGGGTEAFF. CDR3 sequence (DNA): TGTGCCAGCAGCTTAGGGGGGGGGACTGAAGCTTTCTTT. This sequence joins TRBV7-8 and TRBJ1-1; TRBD1 might be the D (5 bases). Germline-derived CDR1 and CDR2 are SGHVS and FQNEAQ. Trimming took 1 base from V and 5 from J, leaving 8 bases between them. The CDR3 contains 13 residues.

The chain has TRBV18 and TRBJ1-1; D is uncertain. Trimming cost V 3 bases and J 1 base, with 12 bases left between them. Germline V gives CDR1 KGHSH, CDR2 LQKENI. CDR3 length: 15 residues. The CDR3 DNA sequence: TGTGCCAGCTCACCCCCGCCCGGGGAGAACACTGAAGCTTTCTTT. Translated: CASSPPPGENTEAFF.

This clone appeared a few times. This rearrangement joins TRBV7-3 to TRBJ2-3; 8 nucleotides agree with TRBD2. This CDR3 has 16 amino acids. Trimming cost V 1 base and J 0 bases; bases outside gene matches: 3. Germline V lookup: CDR1 SGHTA, CDR2 FQGTGA. The DNA of the CDR3 is TGTGCCAGCAGCTTAATGGCTAGCGGGAGCACAGATACGCAGTATTTT. Its translation: CASSLMASGSTDTQYF.

The chain employs TRBV9 and TRBJ2-1; 7 positions agree with TRBD2. Unmatched junction bases numbered 7, after V lost 3 bases and J lost 4 bases. CDR1 and CDR2 from the germline V gene are SGDLS and YYNGEE. The CDR3 extends over 15 amino acids. The CDR3 sequence: CASSARGTNYNEQFF. CDR3 in DNA: TGTGCCAGCAGCGCACGGGGGACTAATTACAATGAGCAGTTCTTC.

This clone was found a few times. This chain connects TRBV5-4 to TRBJ1-2, with TRBD1 matching over 9 bases. The CDR3 covers 15 residues. J was trimmed by 5 bases and V by 3 bases; bases with no gene match: 8. Germline loops: CDR1 SGHNT, CDR2 YYREEE (reference sequence). In DNA form, the CDR3 reads TGTGCCAGCAGCTGGGACAGGGAAATGGATTATGGCTACACCTTC. As protein: CASSWDREMDYGYTF.

This clone was found a few times. V gene TRBV4-2 combines with J gene TRBJ1-1; the D is unclear. CDR1 is LGHNA and CDR2 is YNFKEQ in the germline V gene. V lost 1 base to trimming and J lost 1 base, with 7 bases between them. This CDR3 comprises 14 residues. CDR3 DNA sequence: TGTGCCAGCAGCCAAGTGGGCGAGAACACTGAAGCTTTCTTT. Translating it yields CASSQVGENTEAFF.

The chain joins TRBV13 to TRBJ2-7; TRBD1 agrees at 12 bases. V lost 5 bases and J lost 5; bases outside the gene matches: 7. Germline V lookup: CDR1 PRHDT, CDR2 FYEKMQ (reference sequence). The CDR3 has 15 amino acids. CDR3 amino acids: CASSPRDRGPHEQYF. CDR3 coding DNA: TGTGCCAGCAGCCCCCGGGACAGGGGGCCCCACGAGCAGTACTTC.

The gene calls are TRBV13 and TRBJ2-6; TRBD1 aligns across 7 bases. The CDR3 has 20 residues. The germline gives CDR1 PRHDT, CDR2 FYEKMQ (reference sequence). J lost 2 bases, V lost 2 bases, and 15 bases had no gene match. CDR3 loop: CASSLTIPGGYMAGANVLTF. CDR3 DNA sequence: TGTGCCAGCAGCTTAACCATTCCAGGGGGTTATATGGCTGGGGCCAACGTCCTGACTTTC.

The rearrangement joins TRBV27 to TRBJ1-1, with D possibly TRBD1 on 6 matching bases. Germline V CDR1 and CDR2: MNHEY, SMNVEV (reference sequence). This CDR3 has 16 amino acids. Trimming shortened V by 8 bases and J by 1 base, and 20 bases separated the two germline ends. The CDR3 DNA sequence: TGTGCCAGCCAACGGGGGGGGCCCTTCAGGAACACTGAAGCTTTCTTT. It codes for CASQRGGPFRNTEAFF.

This clone was detected only a few times. The chain joins TRBV19 to TRBJ2-1; TRBD2 aligns across 11 bases. Germline CDR1 reads LNHDA; CDR2 reads SQIVND (reference sequence). CDR3 length equals 17 residues. The J segment lost 0 bases and the V segment lost 5 bases, leaving 6 bases of the junction unmatched. The CDR3 here is CASSPQGLAVSYNEQFF. DNA for the CDR3: TGTGCCAGTAGTCCACAGGGACTAGCGGTCTCCTACAATGAGCAGTTCTTC.

CDR3 sequence reads: CASQGTPTYEQYF. The CDR3 DNA reads TGTGCCAGCCAGGGTACCCCAACCTACGAGCAGTACTTC. The rearrangement joins TRBV27 to TRBJ2-7, with D possibly TRBD1 on 5 matching bases. The CDR3 is 13 amino acids. V was shortened by 8 bases and J by 2 bases, with 13 bases between the two germline ends. The germline V gene has CDR1 MNHEY and CDR2 SMNVEV (reference sequence).

This clone was seen only once. The chain carries TRBV7-9 and TRBJ2-7, with a weak D call TRBD1 (6 bases). Germline V gives CDR1 SEHNR, CDR2 FQNEAQ (reference sequence). The CDR3 totals 12 residues. Trimming removed 2 bases at V and 6 bases at J, with 8 bases between. CDR3 in DNA: TGTGCCAGCAGCTTACGGACAGCCGAGCAGTACTTC. Translating it yields CASSLRTAEQYF.

The CDR3 DNA is TGTGCCAGCAGCCCCGCTCTCGGGGAAGCCGCTGGCTACACCTTC. It is translated as CASSPALGEAAGYTF. The chain links TRBV28 to TRBJ1-2; no definite D call. The CDR3 is 15 residues long. From germline, CDR1 is MDHEN and CDR2 SYDVKM. V was clipped by 6 bases and J by 7 bases, with 21 bases between them.

The J gene is TRBJ2-6, the V gene TRBV27; perhaps TRBD2 as D (5 bases). The CDR3 is 14 amino acids. V was clipped by 5 bases and J by 1 base, with 6 bases between them. Per germline, CDR1 MNHEY and CDR2 SMNVEV (reference sequence). CDR3: CASSRGSGANVLTF. The CDR3 nucleotides read TGTGCCAGCAGTCGAGGGTCTGGGGCCAACGTCCTGACTTTC. Looking up the rest from reference TRBV27 and TRBJ2-6 gives the full variable domain: EAQVTQNPRYLITVTGKKLTVTCSQNMNHEYMSWYRQDPGLGLRQIYYSMNVEVTDKGDVPEGYKVSRKEKRNFPLILESPSPNQTSLYFCASSRGSGANVLTFGAGSRLTVL.

The chain is built from TRBV5-1 and TRBJ2-7; the D gene is possibly TRBD1 (5 bases). The germline V and J ends were trimmed by 0 bases and 1 base, with 11 bases remaining between them. CDR3 length equals 15 residues. CDR1 is SGHRS and CDR2 is YFSETQ in the germline V gene. CDR3 coding DNA: TGCGCCAGCAGCTTGGATCAGGGTCTTTCCTACGAGCAGTACTTC. It specifies CASSLDQGLSYEQYF.